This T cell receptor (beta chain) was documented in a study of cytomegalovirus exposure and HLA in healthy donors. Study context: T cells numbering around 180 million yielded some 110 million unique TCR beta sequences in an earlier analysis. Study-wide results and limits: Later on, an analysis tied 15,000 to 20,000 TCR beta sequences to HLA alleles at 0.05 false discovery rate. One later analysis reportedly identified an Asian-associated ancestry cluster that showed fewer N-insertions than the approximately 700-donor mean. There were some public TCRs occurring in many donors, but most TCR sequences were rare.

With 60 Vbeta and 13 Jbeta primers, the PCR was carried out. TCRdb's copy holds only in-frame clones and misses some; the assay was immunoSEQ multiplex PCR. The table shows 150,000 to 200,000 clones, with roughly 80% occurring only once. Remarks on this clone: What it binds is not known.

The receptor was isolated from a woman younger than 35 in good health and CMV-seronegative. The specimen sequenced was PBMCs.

This CDR3 is CASSQDFQASTDTQYF. In DNA form, the CDR3 reads TGCGCCAGCAGCCAAGATTTCCAAGCTAGCACAGATACGCAGTATTTT. This chain connects TRBV4-3 to TRBJ2-3; D gene ambiguous. V dropped 0 bases and J dropped 0 bases, with 10 bases sitting between them. Germline lookup yields CDR1 LGHNA and CDR2 YSLEER. This CDR3 region has 16 residues.